This TCR beta chain was sequenced in a study of patients and donors after allogeneic stem cell transplantation. TCRdb itself ran the RT-PCR reads through MiXCR, one entry per CDR3 protein. This sample has about a million distinct CDR3 sequences, with around 17% found just once. This clonotype has a handful of counts. Germline CDR1 is KGHDR and CDR2 is SFDVKD. Trimming removed 6 bases from V and 4 bases from J; junction bases left unmatched: 9. The CDR3 extends over 16 amino acids. The clonotype comes from a human donor who was either an allogeneic HSCT recipient or a stem cell or donor lymphocyte infusion donor (not recorded which). It is not recorded whose cells these are; they may come from a transplant donor. The rearrangement joins TRBV24-1 to TRBJ2-2, with 8 bases that match TRBD1. The sequenced material came from blood, either unsorted or a sorted T cell fraction (not recorded which). The CDR3 DNA follows: TGTGCCACCAGTACCCTCGAGACAGGGGTCACCGGGGAGCTGTTTTTT. This codes for CATSTLETGVTGELFF.